This T cell receptor beta chain was obtained from a study of OX40 agonist ivuxolimab in advanced cancers. For the study at large: Head and neck, renal cell, melanoma or hepatocellular carcinoma were the cancers that dose-escalation patients had.

TCRdb's copy holds only in-frame clones and misses some; the assay was immunoSEQ multiplex PCR. The data contain approximately 90,000 clones, around 88% of them singletons. This CDR3 comprises 15 residues. Germline CDR1 SSHAT, CDR2 FNYEAQ (reference sequence). Study-level results: CD4+ T cells averaged fewer expanded clones than CD8+ T cells. Patients with a partial response at 0.1-3.0 mg/kg had among the lowest clonal expansion.

On this clone itself: Its cognate antigen is unknown. One junction end does not reproduce the germline sequence, and a read error may be involved.

The chain uses TRBV7-7 and TRBJ2-5; D unclear. Sequencing used CD4+ or CD8+ T cells sorted from blood, obtained in a trial of the OX40 agonist ivuxolimab. This clonotype was obtained from an adult with an advanced solid tumor such as melanoma, head and neck, liver or kidney cancer. The CDR3 protein is CASSLEAGPQETQYF. Written as DNA, the CDR3 is TGTGCTAGCAGCTTAGAGGCAGGACCTCAAGAGACCCAGTACTTC. The whole variable domain, remainder taken from reference TRBV7-7 and TRBJ2-5, is GAGVSQSPRYKVTKRGQDVTLRCDPISSHATLYWYQQALGQGPEFLTYFNYEAQPDKSGLPSDRFSAERPEGSISTLTIQRTEQRDSAMYRCASSLEAGPQETQYFGPGTRLLVL.